This record looks at one TCR beta chain sequence and its context. What it binds is not known. The authors ran the immunoSEQ assay, v3.0, at survey level. Clones were read by immunoSEQ multiplex PCR, and TCRdb kept only the in-frame ones, dropping some. The top ten hold around 5.4% of the sample, which has under 30,000 clones, about 80% seen once. This record belongs to a study of long-term antiretroviral therapy in people with HIV. Study-level findings and limits: Diversity remained lower than transplant donor controls, even though it increased after ART. Adherence to ART, viral resistance and therapy changes lacked any data.

Per germline, CDR1 SGHVS and CDR2 FQNEAQ. Losses at the gene ends were 2 bases for V and 3 bases for J; bases not matched to a gene: 9. The CDR3 runs 17 residues. The material was unsorted PBMCs, obtained 4.4 years after starting antiretroviral therapy. The receptor was derived from a man aged 25-40 years with HIV. V gene TRBV7-8 combines with J gene TRBJ2-7; 11 bases are shared with TRBD2. In nucleotides, the CDR3 is TGTGCCAGCAGCTTACTAGCGGGAGGCTCAAATTTCTACGAGCAGTACTTC. This codes for CASSLLAGGSNFYEQYF.